This entry describes one T cell receptor beta chain. V lost 0 bases and J 7 bases, leaving 6 bases between the germline ends. Per the germline V gene, CDR1 is SGHDN and CDR2 is FVKESK. This CDR3 spans 12 amino acids. The table came from immunoSEQ multiplex PCR; TCRdb's copy has only in-frame clones and leaves some out. The data hold 15,000 to 20,000 clones, with 90% observed a single time. These data originate in a study of T cells in localized non-small cell lung cancer. This chain joins TRBV14 and TRBJ2-5; D uncertain. The sequenced sample was peripheral blood mononuclear cells, obtained before any cancer treatment. The clonotype comes from a woman aged 40-75 years with stage III lung adenocarcinoma. The CDR3 coding sequence is TGTGCCAGCAGCCAAGATTTGGGGACCCAGTACTTC. Amino acid sequence: CASSQDLGTQYF.